The 17 T cell receptor beta chains given below trace back to one sample, sequenced in a study of chemoradiotherapy in HPV16-positive cancers. The repertoire was sequenced with immunoSEQ multiplex PCR; TCRdb's copy has only in-frame clones and lacks some. This table holds 9,400 or so clones, approximately 80% found once. This material was acquired from a patient who underwent chemoradiotherapy. These receptors were taken from a human donor with HPV-associated anogenital cancer.

V gene TRBV19 combines with J gene TRBJ1-5; 8 nucleotides agree with TRBD1. Germline-derived CDR1 and CDR2 are LNHDA and SQIVND (reference sequence). The CDR3 is 14 amino acids. V gave up 6 bases and J gave up 3 bases; unmatched junction bases: 4. CDR3 region: CASRRTGNNQPQHF. Here the CDR3 DNA reads TGTGCCAGTAGGCGGACAGGGAACAATCAGCCCCAGCATTTT. The complete variable domain, with remaining parts taken from reference TRBV19 and TRBJ1-5, reads DGGITQSPKYLFRKEGQNVTLSCEQNLNHDAMYWYRQDPGQGLRLIYYSQIVNDFQKGDIAEGYSVSREKKESFPLTVTSAQKNPTAFYLCASRRTGNNQPQHFGDGTRLSIL.

This chain's CDR3 is CASSPLAGAYNEQFF. The CDR3 nucleotides read TGTGCCAGCAGTCCATTAGCAGGGGCCTACAATGAGCAGTTCTTC. The chain links TRBV6-5 to TRBJ2-1; D possibly corresponds to TRBD1 (6 bases). The CDR3 length is 15 residues. Germline loops: CDR1 MNHEY, CDR2 SVGAGI. Trimming shortened V by 5 bases and J by 2 bases, and 13 bases separated the two germline ends.

This chain joins TRBV7-9 and TRBJ2-1; D might be TRBD1 (5 bases). V lost 8 bases to trimming and J lost 7 bases, with 12 bases between them. The germline V gene encodes CDR1 SEHNR and CDR2 FQNEAQ (reference sequence). CDR3 length: 12 amino acids. The CDR3 loop is CASLRRGNEQFF. The CDR3 DNA sequence: TGTGCCAGCCTCCGTAGGGGAAATGAGCAGTTCTTC.

The chain joins TRBV13 to TRBJ1-2; no clear D. The ends were cut back, 3 bases at V and 4 bases at J, with 15 bases in the middle. The CDR3 is made up of 15 amino acids. The germline CDR1 and CDR2 sequences are PRHDT and FYEKMQ (reference sequence). In DNA form, the CDR3 reads TGTGCCAGCAGCTTCTCTGACTCGACGGTCTATGGCTACACCTTC. Protein: CASSFSDSTVYGYTF.

The chain is built from TRBV10-3 and TRBJ1-5, with 8 bases lining up with TRBD1. The germline gives CDR1 ENHRY, CDR2 SYGVKD. The CDR3 is made up of 17 amino acids. J lost 7 bases, V lost 2 bases, and 13 bases had no gene match. The CDR3 loop reads CAISEKKDRGVGQPQHF. The CDR3, as DNA: TGTGCCATCAGTGAGAAGAAAGACAGGGGAGTCGGACAGCCCCAGCATTTT.

The chain combines TRBV6-1 with TRBJ1-5, with D uncertain. The germline V gene encodes CDR1 MNHNS and CDR2 SASEGT. Trimming took off 3 bases at V and 7 bases at J, with 13 bases between the two ends. The CDR3 totals 14 residues. The CDR3 coding sequence is TGTGCCAGCAGTGATTCCCCGACCGCACAGCCCCAGCATTTT. Encoded protein: CASSDSPTAQPQHF.

V is TRBV15 and J is TRBJ1-2; D is ambiguous. Germline lookup yields CDR1 LNHNV and CDR2 YYDKDF (reference sequence). The V end lost 0 bases, the J end lost 7 bases, and 15 bases lay between the germline ends. The CDR3 is made up of 15 amino acids. CDR3 in amino acids: CATSRDLRTVAGYTF. CDR3 nucleotide sequence: TGTGCCACCAGCAGAGATTTACGGACCGTGGCTGGCTACACCTTC.

This chain links TRBV5-5 with TRBJ2-2, with 7 bases fitting TRBD1. V trimming: 4 bases; J trimming: 1 base; junction bases outside the gene matches: 4. CDR3 length: 15 residues. Germline values: CDR1 SGHKS, CDR2 YYEKEE (reference sequence). The CDR3 loop reads CASSTDRENTGELFF. CDR3 sequence (DNA): TGTGCCAGCAGCACTGACAGGGAGAACACCGGGGAGCTGTTTTTT.

The CDR3 protein is CASSSAGTGNDEQYF. The CDR3 DNA reads as TGTGCCAGCAGTTCCGCCGGGACAGGGAATGACGAGCAGTACTTC. V usage is TRBV27 and J usage is TRBJ2-7; 9 bases are shared with TRBD1. CDR1 MNHEY and CDR2 SMNVEV come from the germline V gene (reference sequence). V lost 4 bases and J lost 5; bases outside the gene matches: 9. This CDR3 has 15 amino acids.

This clone was seen more than once but under ten times. The V gene is TRBV11-2, the J gene TRBJ2-7, with 9 bases fitting TRBD2. The germline gives CDR1 SGHAT, CDR2 FQNNGV. The trim removed 5 bases at V and 5 bases at J, leaving 7 bases unmatched. There are 14 residues in the CDR3. Here the CDR3 reads CASSPGLARDEQYF. CDR3 nucleotides: TGTGCCAGCAGCCCCGGACTAGCGCGGGACGAGCAGTACTTC.

The chain uses TRBV7-2 and TRBJ1-6; D may be TRBD1 (5 bases). This CDR3 spans 13 amino acids. The germline V gene encodes CDR1 SGHTA and CDR2 FQGNSA. V shed 5 bases and J shed 9 bases, with 11 bases lying between them. CDR3 nucleotides: TGTGCCAGCAGCCCAGGGTGGGCTTCACCCCTCCACTTT. This encodes CASSPGWASPLHF.

The chain combines TRBV4-2 with TRBJ1-5; 8 bases fit TRBD1. Trimming removed 3 bases from V and 6 bases from J; junction bases left unmatched: 7. Germline lookup yields CDR1 LGHNA and CDR2 YNFKEQ. The CDR3 totals 15 residues. CDR3 DNA sequence: TGTGCCAGCAGCCAGGACCAGGGGGCAGGTCAGCCCCAGCATTTT. It codes for CASSQDQGAGQPQHF.

This clone was seen only a few times. This chain connects TRBV18 to TRBJ2-2; 8 positions match TRBD2. Trimming removed 3 bases from V and 1 base from J; junction bases left unmatched: 4. This CDR3 has 16 amino acids. CDR1 and CDR2 (germline): KGHSH, LQKENI. CDR3 region: CASSPMTSENTGELFF. In DNA, the CDR3 is TGTGCCAGCTCACCTATGACTAGCGAGAACACCGGGGAGCTGTTTTTT.

The CDR3 is CASSVGWGSSYEQYF. The CDR3 DNA follows: TGTGCCAGCAGCGTAGGTTGGGGGAGCTCCTACGAGCAGTACTTC. The chain carries TRBV9 and TRBJ2-7; perhaps D is TRBD1 or TRBD2 (5 bases each). Germline V CDR1 and CDR2: SGDLS, YYNGEE. V was shortened by 0 bases and J by 0 bases, with 10 bases between the two germline ends. The CDR3 loop spans 15 amino acids.

The chain couples TRBV11-2 to TRBJ2-4; 7 nucleotides match TRBD1. CDR1 and CDR2 (germline): SGHAT, FQNNGV. This CDR3 has 15 residues. V was pared by 5 bases and J by 1 base, with 5 bases of the junction left unmatched. The CDR3 nucleotides read TGTGCCAGCAGCCCGGACAGGCACGCCAAAAACATTCAGTACTTC. This sequence encodes CASSPDRHAKNIQYF.

The chain joins TRBV7-9 to TRBJ2-7; 8 nucleotides align to TRBD1. V was clipped by 1 base and J by 3 bases; unmatched bases: 5. This CDR3 has 15 residues. Germline V gene data show CDR1 as SEHNR and CDR2 as FQNEAQ (reference sequence). CDR3 in DNA: TGTGCCAGCAGCTTAGGACAGGGGAACCTCTACGAGCAGTACTTC. It is translated as CASSLGQGNLYEQYF.

This clone was seen only a few times. V is TRBV7-9 and J is TRBJ1-1, with D hard to call. Per the germline V gene, CDR1 is SEHNR and CDR2 is FQNEAQ (reference sequence). This CDR3 is 11 amino acids long. V lost 6 bases and J lost 1, with 3 bases in between. The CDR3, as DNA: TGTGCCAGCAGTTGGAACACTGAAGCTTTCTTT. Translation gives CASSWNTEAFF.